This passage covers 12 T cell receptor beta chains from one sample sequenced in a study of neoadjuvant nivolumab and ipilimumab in lung cancer. Using immunoSEQ multiplex PCR, the repertoire was profiled, and TCRdb retains in-frame clones only, with some absent. The table shows 45,000 to 55,000 clones, with more than 85% occurring only once. The specimen comprised blood, sampled before neoadjuvant nivolumab, alone or with ipilimumab. These TCRs come from an adult with non-small cell lung cancer. Some clones in this sample may be carry-over from other donors' samples.

The V gene is TRBV5-1, the J gene TRBJ2-2; 8 bases line up with TRBD2. The germline gives CDR1 SGHRS, CDR2 YFSETQ. V lost 4 bases and J lost 7; bases outside the gene matches: 12. The CDR3 covers 16 residues. This chain's CDR3 is CASSLFGGAQNGELFF. The DNA for the CDR3 is TGCGCCAGCAGCCTGTTCGGGGGGGCGCAGAACGGGGAGCTGTTTTTT.

Only one count was recorded for this clone. This rearrangement joins TRBV11-2 to TRBJ1-2; maybe TRBD1 (6 bases). The ends were cut back, 1 base at V and 6 bases at J, with 12 bases in the middle. The CDR3 totals 14 residues. Germline lookup yields CDR1 SGHAT and CDR2 FQNNGV. The CDR3, as DNA: TGTGCCAGCAGCTTAGGCCGCGGGGGGCATGGCTACACCTTC. As protein: CASSLGRGGHGYTF.

The rearrangement joins TRBV10-1 to TRBJ2-4, with TRBD2 as a possible D gene (6 bases). This CDR3 region has 15 residues. CDR1 and CDR2 from the germline V gene are WNHNN and SYGVQD (reference sequence). V was trimmed by 5 bases and J by 3 bases, leaving 14 bases between them. DNA of the CDR3: TGCGCCAGCAGTCCGAGGGAGGTGGGCAAAAACATTCAGTACTTC. Its protein is CASSPREVGKNIQYF.

V and J are TRBV6-4 and TRBJ2-2; D gene unclear. V lost 4 bases, J lost 5 bases, and 5 bases lay in between. This CDR3 spans 12 amino acids. Germline CDR1 and CDR2: MRHNA and SNTAGT. The chain's CDR3 is CASSGVTGELFF. The CDR3 DNA sequence: TGTGCCAGCAGTGGTGTTACCGGGGAGCTGTTTTTT.

This chain uses TRBV30 with TRBJ1-4, with D perhaps matching TRBD1 (6 bases). Trimming stripped 1 base from V and 5 bases from J, with 14 bases between. There are 15 residues in the CDR3. Germline V gene data show CDR1 as GTSNPN and CDR2 as SVGIG (reference sequence). CDR3 nucleotides: TGTGCCTGGAGTGGTCCGGGGGGCCAGAATGAAAAACTGTTTTTT. Amino acids: CAWSGPGGQNEKLFF.

This chain connects TRBV15 to TRBJ2-4; D possibly corresponds to TRBD2 (6 bases). Deletions cut 6 bases from V and 0 bases from J, with 15 bases between. The CDR3 contains 16 residues. Germline CDR1 reads LNHNV; CDR2 reads YYDKDF (reference sequence). This CDR3 is CATSVRRELAKNIQYF. CDR3 in DNA: TGTGCCACCAGTGTCAGGCGGGAACTAGCCAAAAACATTCAGTACTTC.

The J gene is TRBJ1-5, the V gene TRBV6-5; 7 positions match TRBD1. V lost 6 bases, J lost 6 bases, and 5 bases stayed unmatched. Germline-derived CDR1 and CDR2 are MNHEY and SVGAGI. The CDR3 consists of 13 residues. CDR3 region: CASRTGRSQPQHF. The CDR3 bases are TGTGCCAGCAGGACAGGGCGAAGTCAGCCCCAGCATTTT.

The CDR3 coding sequence is TGCGCCAGCAGCCGGGGACAGGGCTTCACTAATGAAAAACTGTTTTTT. This encodes CASSRGQGFTNEKLFF. The V call is TRBV5-1, the J call TRBJ1-4; 9 bases are a match to TRBD1. Germline loops: CDR1 SGHRS, CDR2 YFSETQ. Germline trimming cut 4 bases from V and 2 bases from J; bases unmatched to any gene: 6. The CDR3 runs 16 residues. The variable domain in full, completed from reference TRBV5-1 and TRBJ1-4, reads KAGVTQTPRYLIKTRGQQVTLSCSPISGHRSVSWYQQTPGQGLQFLFEYFSETQRNKGNFPGRFSGRQFSNSRSEMNVSTLELGDSALYLCASSRGQGFTNEKLFFGSGTQLSVL.

This sequence joins TRBV29-1 and TRBJ2-5, with D possibly TRBD2 on 5 matching bases. The CDR3 totals 13 residues. Germline V gene sequence: CDR1 SQVTM, CDR2 ANQGSEA. V dropped 7 bases and J dropped 2 bases, with 14 bases sitting between them. DNA for the CDR3: TGCAGCGGGCGGGCGGAGTATCAAGAGACCCAGTACTTC. Translation: CSGRAEYQETQYF.

CDR3 bases: TGCGCCAGCAGGGAGGGACAGGGGCCGATATGGGGCAATCAGCCCCAGCATTTT. It translates to CASREGQGPIWGNQPQHF. The V and J genes are TRBV10-2 and TRBJ1-5; 10 bases fit TRBD1. Germline loops: CDR1 WSHSY, CDR2 SAAADI. The V segment lost 6 bases and the J segment 2 bases; nucleotides outside the gene matches: 13. The length of the CDR3 is 18 residues.

The chain is built from TRBV9 and TRBJ2-7, with D tentatively TRBD1 (6 bases). V shed 1 base and J shed 5 bases, with 13 bases lying between them. Germline values: CDR1 SGDLS, CDR2 YYNGEE. The CDR3 is 14 amino acids. The CDR3 nucleotides read TGTGCCAGCAGCGTACTACAGGGTGGAGACGAGCAGTACTTC. This translates into CASSVLQGGDEQYF. Full variable domain (missing parts from reference TRBV9 and TRBJ2-7): DSGVTQTPKHLITATGQRVTLRCSPRSGDLSVYWYQQSLDQGLQFLIQYYNGEERAKGNILERFSAQQFPDLHSELNLSSLELGDSALYFCASSVLQGGDEQYFGPGTRLTVT.

The genes are TRBV6-1 and TRBJ2-1, with D perhaps matching TRBD2 (5 bases). Per the germline V gene, CDR1 is MNHNS and CDR2 is SASEGT. The CDR3 loop spans 13 amino acids. Trimming left V 2 bases short and J 11 bases short, with 13 bases between. The CDR3 reads CASSESARGQQFF. Written as DNA, the CDR3 is TGTGCCAGCAGTGAATCAGCTCGGGGTCAGCAGTTCTTC.